The rows below give T cell receptor beta chains drawn from one sample of a study of blood T cell repertoires in COVID-19. Data came from immunoSEQ multiplex PCR; TCRdb stores just in-frame clones and leaves some out. The data show 18,000 or so clones, with roughly 90% seen just once and 9.8% held by the top ten. Input material: peripheral blood. These TCRs come from a man aged 35-49 years with active COVID-19. Each CDR3 is given with its conserved first and last residue. The D gene is left open where the match is weak. Part of the rows lack a size; the others show once, few, many or a class for expanded clones.

v_call: TRBV18
d_call: TRBD1
clone_size: .
j_call: TRBJ2-7
cdr3_nt: TGTGCCAGCTCACCACTGACAGGGGGCTCCTACGAGCAGTACTTC
cdr3_aa: CASSPLTGGSYEQYF

v_call: TRBV5-8
d_call: .
clone_size: .
j_call: TRBJ2-2
cdr3_nt: TGTGCCAGCAGCTTACCGGGGCTAGGGGGAGCTGACACCGGGGAGCTGTTTTTT
cdr3_aa: CASSLPGLGGADTGELFF

v_call: TRBV4-2
d_call: .
clone_size: .
j_call: TRBJ1-2
cdr3_nt: TGTGCCAGCAGCCAAGATCATGTCGGGAACTATGGCTACACCTTC
cdr3_aa: CASSQDHVGNYGYTF

v_call: TRBV7-6
d_call: TRBD1
clone_size: .
j_call: TRBJ1-4
cdr3_nt: TGTGCCAGCAGCTCCATTTACAGGGGTACTAATGAAAAACTGTTTTTT
cdr3_aa: CASSSIYRGTNEKLFF

v_call: TRBV18
d_call: .
clone_size: .
j_call: TRBJ2-5
cdr3_nt: TGTGCCAGCTCAAAGTTTGCGGAGACCCAGTACTTC
cdr3_aa: CASSKFAETQYF

v_call: TRBV2
d_call: .
clone_size: .
j_call: TRBJ2-3
cdr3_nt: TGTGCCAGCAGTGAGAGGACAGATACGCAGTATTTT
cdr3_aa: CASSERTDTQYF

v_call: TRBV9
d_call: TRBD2
clone_size: .
j_call: TRBJ2-2
cdr3_nt: TGTGCCAGCAGCGTAAGCGGGAGTTATGCCGGGGAGCTGTTTTTT
cdr3_aa: CASSVSGSYAGELFF

v_call: TRBV4-2
d_call: TRBD1
clone_size: .
j_call: TRBJ2-7
cdr3_nt: TGTGCCAGCAGCCACGTGGGACAGGGCTCCTACGAGCAGTACTTC
cdr3_aa: CASSHVGQGSYEQYF

v_call: TRBV3-1/TRBV3-2
d_call: TRBD1
clone_size: .
j_call: TRBJ1-3
cdr3_nt: TGTGCCAGCAGCCCAACTGGACAGGCTGGAAACACCATATATTTT
cdr3_aa: CASSPTGQAGNTIYF

v_call: TRBV25-1
d_call: .
clone_size: .
j_call: TRBJ1-2
cdr3_nt: TGTGCCAGCAGTGAATGGGGGGTCTATGGCTACACCTTC
cdr3_aa: CASSEWGVYGYTF

v_call: TRBV14
d_call: .
clone_size: .
j_call: TRBJ1-2
cdr3_nt: TGTGCCAGCAGCCAAGAAGAGAGGGATGGCTACACCTTC
cdr3_aa: CASSQEERDGYTF

v_call: TRBV6-7
d_call: .
clone_size: .
j_call: TRBJ1-6
cdr3_nt: TGTGCCAGCAGTAATAATACAGGGAGAGGACGCTCACCCCTCCACTTT
cdr3_aa: CASSNNTGRGRSPLHF

v_call: TRBV13
d_call: TRBD2
clone_size: .
j_call: TRBJ2-3
cdr3_nt: TGTGCCAGCAGCTTAGGGACTAGCACGCAGTATTTT
cdr3_aa: CASSLGTSTQYF

v_call: TRBV30
d_call: TRBD2
clone_size: few
j_call: TRBJ2-7
cdr3_nt: TGTGCCTGGAGTGACGGGACTAGCGGATACTACGAGCAGTACTTC
cdr3_aa: CAWSDGTSGYYEQYF

v_call: TRBV5-4
d_call: .
clone_size: .
j_call: TRBJ1-1
cdr3_nt: TGTGCCAGCAGCTTATTAACAAACCCCGGGGTGAACACTGAAGCTTTCTTT
cdr3_aa: CASSLLTNPGVNTEAFF

v_call: TRBV6-5
d_call: .
clone_size: .
j_call: TRBJ1-3
cdr3_nt: TGTGCCAGCAGCCAGGGTTCCTCTGGAAACACCATATATTTT
cdr3_aa: CASSQGSSGNTIYF

v_call: TRBV20-1
d_call: .
clone_size: .
j_call: TRBJ2-7
cdr3_nt: TGCAGTGCTAGTTTTCGGCGGATTTCCACCTACGAGCAGTACTTC
cdr3_aa: CSASFRRISTYEQYF

v_call: TRBV6-5
d_call: .
clone_size: .
j_call: TRBJ1-2
cdr3_nt: TGTGCCAGCAGCCAACGATGGGGAGGGCCCTATGGCTACACCTTC
cdr3_aa: CASSQRWGGPYGYTF

v_call: TRBV9
d_call: TRBD1
clone_size: .
j_call: TRBJ2-5
cdr3_nt: TGTGCCAGCAGCGTTACGGGACAGGGCCAAGAGACCCAGTACTTC
cdr3_aa: CASSVTGQGQETQYF

v_call: TRBV6-5
d_call: .
clone_size: .
j_call: TRBJ2-7
cdr3_nt: TGTGCCAGCAGTTACTCCCCACAGGGAGGGTACGAGCAGTACTTC
cdr3_aa: CASSYSPQGGYEQYF

v_call: TRBV7-9
d_call: .
clone_size: few
j_call: TRBJ2-7
cdr3_nt: TGTGCCGGGTCGACAGATACCTACGAGCAGTACTTC
cdr3_aa: CAGSTDTYEQYF

v_call: TRBV5-4
d_call: TRBD1
clone_size: .
j_call: TRBJ2-7
cdr3_nt: TGTGCCAGCAGCCCTGAGGGGGCCTCCTACGAGCAGTACTTC
cdr3_aa: CASSPEGASYEQYF

v_call: TRBV10-3
d_call: .
clone_size: once
j_call: TRBJ1-1
cdr3_nt: TGTGCCATCAGGCAGACAGTTAAGAACACTGAAGCTTTCTTT
cdr3_aa: CAIRQTVKNTEAFF

v_call: TRBV4-1
d_call: .
clone_size: few
j_call: TRBJ2-7
cdr3_nt: TGCGCCAGCAGCCAAAGATCGGGTGGGTACGAGCAGTACTTC
cdr3_aa: CASSQRSGGYEQYF

v_call: TRBV5-4
d_call: TRBD1
clone_size: .
j_call: TRBJ1-6
cdr3_nt: TGTGCCAGCAGCGCCCGGGACAGGGGTAATTCACCCCTCCACTTT
cdr3_aa: CASSARDRGNSPLHF

v_call: TRBV11-3
d_call: TRBD1
clone_size: once
j_call: TRBJ2-1
cdr3_nt: TGTGCCAGCAGCTTAGAAGGGACAGGGGATGAGCAGTTCTTC
cdr3_aa: CASSLEGTGDEQFF

v_call: TRBV9
d_call: .
clone_size: .
j_call: TRBJ1-4
cdr3_nt: TGTGCCAGCAGCCCCCGACTCATGGTTGCAACTAATGAAAAACTGTTTTTT
cdr3_aa: CASSPRLMVATNEKLFF

v_call: TRBV30
d_call: TRBD1
clone_size: .
j_call: TRBJ1-1
cdr3_nt: TGTGCCTGGAGTGGCAGGGGGCGCATGGCTGAAGCTTTCTTT
cdr3_aa: CAWSGRGRMAEAFF

v_call: TRBV27
d_call: TRBD2
clone_size: .
j_call: TRBJ2-3
cdr3_nt: TGTGCCAGCAGTCCTCTGGGGGGGTTTGATACGCAGTATTTT
cdr3_aa: CASSPLGGFDTQYF

v_call: TRBV10-3
d_call: .
clone_size: .
j_call: TRBJ2-7
cdr3_nt: TGTGCCATCAGCCCAGGGTCTGGGTCCTACGAGCAGTACTTC
cdr3_aa: CAISPGSGSYEQYF

v_call: TRBV7-9
d_call: .
clone_size: few
j_call: TRBJ2-2
cdr3_nt: TGTGCCAGCAGCTTAATCCCGGAGGCGAACACCGGGGAGCTGTTTTTT
cdr3_aa: CASSLIPEANTGELFF

v_call: TRBV7-2
d_call: TRBD1
clone_size: once
j_call: TRBJ1-4
cdr3_nt: TGTGCCAGCAGCTTATTTGGAGGGTCGGGCAGGGGGTGGGAAAAACTGTTTTTT
cdr3_aa: CASSLFGGSGRGWEKLFF

v_call: TRBV5-1
d_call: TRBD1
clone_size: .
j_call: TRBJ2-7
cdr3_nt: TGCGCCAGCAGCTTGGGACAGGGTGGCGAGCAGTACTTC
cdr3_aa: CASSLGQGGEQYF

v_call: TRBV7-8
d_call: TRBD1
clone_size: .
j_call: TRBJ1-2
cdr3_nt: TGTGCCAGCAGCTTAGGGGACAGGGCGTATGGCTACACCTTC
cdr3_aa: CASSLGDRAYGYTF

v_call: TRBV7-8
d_call: TRBD1
clone_size: .
j_call: TRBJ1-2
cdr3_nt: TGTGCCAGCAGCTTCAGAGGGAGGGGACAGGGGGTTGATGGCTACACCTTC
cdr3_aa: CASSFRGRGQGVDGYTF

v_call: TRBV9
d_call: TRBD2
clone_size: .
j_call: TRBJ2-3
cdr3_nt: TGTGCCAGCAGCGTAGAAGGTCTAGCGGGTCAGGGAGTGTGGGATACGCAGTATTTT
cdr3_aa: CASSVEGLAGQGVWDTQYF

v_call: TRBV4-3
d_call: .
clone_size: .
j_call: TRBJ1-3
cdr3_nt: TGCGCCAGCAGCCAAGTCGGGGGGGACACCATATATTTT
cdr3_aa: CASSQVGGDTIYF

v_call: TRBV6-5
d_call: TRBD1
clone_size: .
j_call: TRBJ2-7
cdr3_nt: TGTGCCAGCAGTCAGGACAGGGGGCTAATCAACGAGCAGTACTTC
cdr3_aa: CASSQDRGLINEQYF

v_call: TRBV5-6
d_call: .
clone_size: .
j_call: TRBJ2-3
cdr3_nt: TGTGCCAGCAGCAGACAACGACCCACAGATACGCAGTATTTT
cdr3_aa: CASSRQRPTDTQYF

v_call: TRBV6-5
d_call: .
clone_size: .
j_call: TRBJ1-3
cdr3_nt: TGTGCCAGCAAAGGACTCCGAAACACCATATATTTT
cdr3_aa: CASKGLRNTIYF

v_call: TRBV6-2/TRBV6-3
d_call: TRBD1
clone_size: .
j_call: TRBJ1-2
cdr3_nt: TGTGCCAGCAGTCCAAGCAGGGGGCGTCAGCATGGCTACACCTTC
cdr3_aa: CASSPSRGRQHGYTF

v_call: TRBV6-2/TRBV6-3
d_call: TRBD1
clone_size: once
j_call: TRBJ1-1
cdr3_nt: TGTGCCAGCAGTTTTTCGACAGGGGCGAACACTGAAGCTTTCTTT
cdr3_aa: CASSFSTGANTEAFF

v_call: TRBV5-1
d_call: TRBD1
clone_size: .
j_call: TRBJ1-2
cdr3_nt: TGCGCCAGCAGACCCCGATCGACAACCGGGACAGCCAACTATGGCTACACCTTC
cdr3_aa: CASRPRSTTGTANYGYTF

v_call: TRBV3-1/TRBV3-2
d_call: TRBD2
clone_size: .
j_call: TRBJ2-7
cdr3_nt: TGTGCCAGCAGCCAGGGGACTAGTTCCTTATCCTACGAGCAGTACTTC
cdr3_aa: CASSQGTSSLSYEQYF

v_call: TRBV18
d_call: .
clone_size: .
j_call: TRBJ2-7
cdr3_nt: TGTGCCAGCTCACCTCCTAGCTCCTACGAGCAGTACTTC
cdr3_aa: CASSPPSSYEQYF

v_call: TRBV4-1
d_call: TRBD2
clone_size: few
j_call: TRBJ2-1
cdr3_nt: TGCGCCAGCAGTAGGACTAGCGGGATATTAGGCGGCTACAATGAGCAGTTCTTC
cdr3_aa: CASSRTSGILGGYNEQFF

v_call: TRBV12-3/TRBV12-4
d_call: TRBD1
clone_size: .
j_call: TRBJ1-1
cdr3_nt: TGTGCCAGCAGCAAACAGGGGACTGAAGCTTTCTTT
cdr3_aa: CASSKQGTEAFF

v_call: TRBV6-2/TRBV6-3
d_call: .
clone_size: .
j_call: TRBJ1-2
cdr3_nt: TGTGCCAGCAGTTACCGGGGGGACATCCTTAACTATGGCTACACCTTC
cdr3_aa: CASSYRGDILNYGYTF

v_call: TRBV5-4
d_call: TRBD2
clone_size: .
j_call: TRBJ2-1
cdr3_nt: TGTGCCAGCAGCTCCGGGACTAGCGGGAGGCACAATGAGCAGTTCTTC
cdr3_aa: CASSSGTSGRHNEQFF

v_call: TRBV2
d_call: TRBD2
clone_size: once
j_call: TRBJ2-7
cdr3_nt: TGTGCCAGCAAAGCGGGAGGCCGCTCCTACGAGCAGTACTTC
cdr3_aa: CASKAGGRSYEQYF

v_call: TRBV14
d_call: .
clone_size: .
j_call: TRBJ1-1
cdr3_nt: TGTGCCAGCAGCCAAGTATCCGTAGAAGCTTTCTTT
cdr3_aa: CASSQVSVEAFF